Listed below are T cell receptor beta chains from one sample, sequenced in a study of blood T cell repertoires in COVID-19. Produced via immunoSEQ multiplex PCR; TCRdb's table is partial and in-frame only. Counted here are 250,000 to 300,000 clones, around 88% occurring once; the ten biggest clones make up 8% to 10%. Sample: PBMCs or T cells enriched from blood (not recorded which). The receptors here all came from a middle-aged man who had recovered from COVID-19. Each CDR3 is given with its conserved first and last residue. D genes are given only for firm matches. Clone size is stated in some rows and not others, as once, few, many or a class when expanded.

v_call: TRBV28; clone_size: -; d_call: -; j_call: TRBJ2-7; cdr3_aa: CASSPPGGGQAVEQYF; cdr3_nt: TGTGCCAGCAGTCCCCCCGGTGGGGGCCAGGCAGTCGAGCAGTACTTC
v_call: TRBV7-2; clone_size: -; d_call: -; j_call: TRBJ1-1; cdr3_aa: CASSSEMTVNTEAFF; cdr3_nt: TGTGCCAGCAGCTCCGAGATGACAGTGAACACTGAAGCTTTCTTT
v_call: TRBV6-5; clone_size: once; d_call: -; j_call: TRBJ1-1; cdr3_aa: CASSYSMSMDTEAFF; cdr3_nt: TGTGCCAGCAGTTACTCGATGAGTATGGACACTGAAGCTTTCTTT
v_call: TRBV28; clone_size: -; d_call: -; j_call: TRBJ1-1; cdr3_aa: CASSLYPPGINTEAFF; cdr3_nt: TGTGCCAGCAGTTTATACCCCCCAGGAATAAACACTGAAGCTTTCTTT
v_call: TRBV6-1; clone_size: -; d_call: TRBD1; j_call: TRBJ2-2; cdr3_aa: CASSESKRDREKPGELFF; cdr3_nt: TGTGCCAGCAGTGAATCGAAAAGGGACAGGGAAAAACCCGGGGAGCTGTTTTTT
v_call: TRBV24-1; clone_size: -; d_call: -; j_call: TRBJ1-5; cdr3_aa: CATSDSDLTGTQHF; cdr3_nt: TGTGCCACCAGTGATTCCGACCTAACAGGGACCCAGCATTTT
v_call: TRBV11-3; clone_size: -; d_call: TRBD1; j_call: TRBJ1-1; cdr3_aa: CASSLRDRGPNTEAFF; cdr3_nt: TGTGCCAGCAGCCTCCGGGACAGGGGACCGAACACTGAAGCTTTCTTT
v_call: TRBV4-1; clone_size: once; d_call: -; j_call: TRBJ2-7; cdr3_aa: CASSRQGPRGAYEQYF; cdr3_nt: TGCGCCAGCAGCCGTCAAGGACCCAGGGGGGCCTACGAGCAGTACTTC
v_call: TRBV11-2; clone_size: -; d_call: -; j_call: TRBJ2-7; cdr3_aa: CASRRGTGGEQYF; cdr3_nt: TGTGCCAGCAGACGCGGGACTGGGGGGGAGCAGTACTTC
v_call: TRBV28; clone_size: -; d_call: TRBD1; j_call: TRBJ1-2; cdr3_aa: CASSSWDRGLLGYTF; cdr3_nt: TGTGCCAGCAGTTCATGGGACAGGGGCCTATTGGGCTACACCTTC
v_call: TRBV5-5; clone_size: -; d_call: -; j_call: TRBJ1-6; cdr3_aa: CASSLGRGNSPLHF; cdr3_nt: TGTGCCAGCAGCTTGGGACGGGGGAATTCACCCCTCCACTTT
v_call: TRBV18; clone_size: -; d_call: TRBD1; j_call: TRBJ1-2; cdr3_aa: CASSPTSQGFDYGYTF; cdr3_nt: TGTGCCAGCTCACCAACTTCACAGGGGTTTGACTATGGCTACACCTTC
v_call: TRBV4-2; clone_size: -; d_call: -; j_call: TRBJ2-2; cdr3_aa: CASSLLDRNTGELFF; cdr3_nt: TGTGCCAGCAGCCTCCTCGACAGGAACACCGGGGAGCTGTTTTTT
v_call: TRBV19; clone_size: -; d_call: TRBD1; j_call: TRBJ2-1; cdr3_aa: CASSSWDRGDIEQFF; cdr3_nt: TGTGCCAGTAGTTCTTGGGACAGGGGAGATATTGAGCAGTTCTTC
v_call: TRBV28; clone_size: few; d_call: TRBD1; j_call: TRBJ1-1; cdr3_aa: CASSFWSQGANEAFF; cdr3_nt: TGTGCCAGCAGTTTCTGGTCGCAGGGGGCTAATGAAGCTTTCTTT
v_call: TRBV6-1; clone_size: once; d_call: TRBD1; j_call: TRBJ1-5; cdr3_aa: CASSEEPTGFPWPQHF; cdr3_nt: TGTGCCAGCAGTGAAGAACCGACAGGGTTCCCATGGCCCCAGCATTTT
v_call: TRBV10-2; clone_size: -; d_call: TRBD1; j_call: TRBJ1-4; cdr3_aa: CATSRTGGPNEKLFF; cdr3_nt: TGCGCCACCTCCCGGACAGGGGGCCCTAATGAAAAACTGTTTTTT